The 27 T cell receptor beta chains reported below all come from one sample, sequenced in a study of shared T cell receptors in the human thymus (dated by TCRdb to about 2021). Preparation of the library involved the immunoSEQ multiplex PCR assay. As stored in TCRdb, this immuneACCESS dataset retains in-frame rearrangements with V and J assigned. A fraction of the clones does not appear; measured against another copy, unresolved V genes explain less than half of the discrepancy, and the remainder lacks a known reason. A total of 720,000 or so clones appear in this sample, approximately 85% of them only once. Jointly, the top ten make up 0.0095% to 0.011% of the sample. The same sample was also used in a study of human thymus T cells.

Sequencing was done on a sample of thymocytes. All receptors come from a girl under two years old with a congenital heart defect. Donor details come from another sample of the same person, matched by shared clones.

This chain uses TRBV29-1 with TRBJ2-3; D uncertain. This CDR3 region has 9 residues. Germline V gene data show CDR1 as SQVTM and CDR2 as ANQGSEA. V lost 3 bases and J 9 bases, leaving 4 bases between the germline ends. The CDR3 region is CSVDETQYF. CDR3 in DNA: TGCAGCGTTGATGAGACGCAGTATTTT.

This rearrangement joins TRBV27 to TRBJ1-2; 7 nucleotides align to TRBD1. CDR1 and CDR2 (germline): MNHEY, SMNVEV (reference sequence). The CDR3 covers 20 residues. V dropped 2 bases and J dropped 6; count of bases not matched to a gene: 24. CDR3 sequence reads: CASSLTFKRVRDSPSDGYTF. The CDR3 DNA sequence: TGTGCCAGCAGTTTAACTTTTAAGCGTGTGCGGGACAGCCCTTCGGATGGCTACACCTTC.

The J gene is TRBJ2-3, the V gene TRBV4-2, with 10 bases matching TRBD2. The CDR3 extends over 20 amino acids. In germline, CDR1 is LGHNA, CDR2 YNFKEQ. V was clipped by 0 bases and J by 1 base; unmatched bases: 13. The CDR3 protein is CASSQEYRPLAGDCTDTQYF. The CDR3 nucleotides are TGTGCCAGCAGCCAAGAGTATAGGCCCCTAGCGGGGGATTGCACAGATACGCAGTATTTT.

This clone was seen a handful of times. The chain couples TRBV19 to TRBJ1-3, with D possibly TRBD1 on 5 matching bases. V was cut by 7 bases and J by 0 bases, with 13 bases left in between. The CDR3 is 15 amino acids. Germline loops: CDR1 LNHDA, CDR2 SQIVND (reference sequence). CDR3 protein: CASTPDTSSGNTIYF. The CDR3 DNA sequence: TGTGCCAGTACCCCGGACACCAGCTCTGGAAACACCATATATTTT.

The chain couples TRBV7-8 to TRBJ2-7; 10 bases align to TRBD1. The CDR3 has 16 amino acids. Per germline, CDR1 SGHVS and CDR2 FQNEAQ. The J segment lost 2 bases and the V segment lost 5 bases, leaving 9 bases of the junction unmatched. The CDR3 sequence is CASSPSGTGDPYEQYF. As DNA, the CDR3 is TGTGCCAGCAGCCCATCCGGGACAGGGGATCCCTACGAGCAGTACTTC. The full variable domain, with the rest looked up from reference TRBV7-8 and TRBJ2-7, is GAGVSQSPRYKVAKRGQDVALRCDPISGHVSLFWYQQALGQGPEFLTYFQNEAQLDKSGLPSDRFFAERPEGSVSTLKIQRTQQEDSAVYLCASSPSGTGDPYEQYFGPGTRLTVT.

V gene TRBV4-3 combines with J gene TRBJ1-2; D unclear. The V and J ends lost 1 base and 0 bases respectively, with 18 bases between them. The CDR3 loop spans 18 amino acids. CDR1 is LGHNA and CDR2 is YSLEER in the germline V gene. The CDR3 is CASSQVLSQALPNYGYTF. The CDR3 DNA reads TGCGCCAGCAGCCAAGTCCTTTCTCAGGCCCTTCCTAACTATGGCTACACCTTC.

Notes on this clone: A read error may account for a junction end that differs from germline. The chain recombines TRBV6-5 with TRBJ1-1; 8 bases line up with TRBD1. This CDR3 has 15 amino acids. CDR1 MNHEY and CDR2 SVGAGI come from the germline V gene. The CDR3 region is CASTYETGANTEAFF. The CDR3 region has the DNA TGTGCCAGCACTTACGAGACAGGGGCGAACACTGAAGCTTTCTTT.

The gene calls are TRBV7-2 and TRBJ2-1; 13 positions agree with TRBD2. The CDR3 consists of 15 residues. The ends lost 5 bases at V and 5 bases at J; junction bases unmatched: 3. CDR1 and CDR2 (germline): SGHTA, FQGNSA. The CDR3 protein is CASSRGLAGDNEQFF. CDR3 DNA sequence: TGTGCCAGCAGCCGCGGACTAGCGGGGGACAATGAGCAGTTCTTC.

The chain employs TRBV27 and TRBJ2-7; 8 bases fit TRBD1. Germline V gene sequence: CDR1 MNHEY, CDR2 SMNVEV (reference sequence). Trimming removed 5 bases from V and 2 bases from J; junction bases left unmatched: 5. The CDR3 has 14 amino acids. The CDR3 coding sequence is TGTGCCAGCAGTCCTCTGACAGGGGCCTACGAGCAGTACTTC. Amino acids: CASSPLTGAYEQYF.

This clone came up a few times. V is TRBV5-1 and J is TRBJ2-7; D unclear. The CDR3 totals 14 residues. V was clipped by 0 bases and J by 0 bases, with 7 bases between them. Germline V gives CDR1 SGHRS, CDR2 YFSETQ. The CDR3 DNA sequence: TGCGCCAGCAGCTTGGCCAGGTTCTCCTACGAGCAGTACTTC. Translation gives CASSLARFSYEQYF.

In its sample, this clone was seen a few times. The chain couples TRBV14 to TRBJ1-2; D is possibly TRBD1 (6 bases). There are 16 residues in the CDR3. V lost 4 bases to trimming and J lost 6 bases, with 21 bases between them. The V gene's germline CDR1 is SGHDN and CDR2 FVKESK. DNA of the CDR3: TGTGCCAGCAGCCCCTGGACAGCCCCGACTATGGATGGCTACACCTTC. It encodes CASSPWTAPTMDGYTF.

The J gene is TRBJ1-2, the V gene TRBV6-5; no firm D call. Germline lookup yields CDR1 MNHEY and CDR2 SVGAGI. V was pared by 6 bases and J by 5 bases, with 7 bases between. This CDR3 contains 11 residues. This CDR3 reads CASRSGYGYTF. CDR3 DNA: TGTGCCAGCAGGTCAGGTTATGGCTACACCTTC.

The genes are TRBV9 and TRBJ1-2; 9 nucleotides align to TRBD1. Germline lookup yields CDR1 SGDLS and CDR2 YYNGEE. CDR3 length equals 14 residues. After removal of 6 bases from V and 6 bases from J, the junction contained 9 bases not matched to a gene. Here the CDR3 reads CASTTSTGGNGYTF. CDR3 sequence (DNA): TGTGCCAGCACCACTTCGACAGGGGGGAATGGCTACACCTTC.

The chain is built from TRBV13 and TRBJ2-7; 10 nucleotides agree with TRBD2. The V and J ends lost 0 bases and 7 bases, in that order; junction bases with no gene match: 6. CDR3 length: 15 amino acids. From germline, CDR1 is PRHDT and CDR2 FYEKMQ (reference sequence). Written as DNA, the CDR3 is TGTGCCAGCAGCTTAGGACAGCGGGGGGGCTGGGAGCAGTACTTC. Protein sequence: CASSLGQRGGWEQYF. Drawing the rest from reference TRBV13 and TRBJ2-7, the complete variable domain is AAGVIQSPRHLIKEKRETATLKCYPIPRHDTVYWYQQGPGQDPQFLISFYEKMQSDKGSIPDRFSAQQFSDYHSELNMSSLELGDSALYFCASSLGQRGGWEQYFGPGTRLTVT.

The CDR3 spells CAWSLTDRHYGYTF. The CDR3 DNA is TGTGCCTGGAGTCTTACTGACAGACACTATGGCTACACCTTC. The chain joins TRBV30 to TRBJ1-2; maybe TRBD1 (5 bases). V lost 2 bases to trimming and J lost 3 bases, with 13 bases between them. The CDR3 sequence is 14 residues long. Germline CDR1 GTSNPN, CDR2 SVGIG (reference sequence).

The V and J genes are TRBV5-1 and TRBJ1-1; D is perhaps TRBD1 (6 bases). Looked up from germline, CDR1 is SGHRS and CDR2 is YFSETQ. The CDR3 totals 17 residues. V gave up 1 base and J gave up 1 base, with 17 bases separating them. CDR3 protein: CASSLTVLQGPNTEAFF. The CDR3 DNA reads TGCGCCAGCAGCTTGACAGTCTTACAGGGCCCGAACACTGAAGCTTTCTTT.

This clone was counted only a few times. V gene TRBV2 combines with J gene TRBJ1-1, with TRBD1 matching over 7 bases. Germline V CDR1 and CDR2: SNHLY, FYNNEI. The CDR3 sequence is 14 residues long. V trimming: 7 bases; J trimming: 1 base; junction bases outside the gene matches: 6. The CDR3: CASTRDSRNTEAFF. CDR3 nucleotides: TGTGCCAGCACCCGGGACAGCAGGAACACTGAAGCTTTCTTT. Full variable domain (missing parts from reference TRBV2 and TRBJ1-1): EPEVTQTPSHQVTQMGQEVILRCVPISNHLYFYWYRQILGQKVEFLVSFYNNEISEKSEIFDDQFSVERPDGSNFTLKIRSTKLEDSAMYFCASTRDSRNTEAFFGQGTRLTVV.

The chain has TRBV29-1 and TRBJ1-1; 12 bases line up with TRBD1. V lost 0 bases, J lost 7 bases, and 6 bases stayed unmatched. This CDR3 contains 15 residues. The germline gives CDR1 SQVTM, CDR2 ANQGSEA. In nucleotides, the CDR3 is TGCAGCGTTGAAGAAGATGGGACAGGGGGCATTGAAGCTTTCTTT. Translated: CSVEEDGTGGIEAFF.

This clone was counted once. The V and J genes are TRBV5-4 and TRBJ2-1, with a weak D call TRBD2 (6 bases). The germline V and J ends were trimmed by 1 base and 3 bases, with 14 bases remaining between them. The germline CDR1 and CDR2 sequences are SGHNT and YYREEE (reference sequence). The CDR3 contains 16 residues. The CDR3 spells CASSLYRTIHYNEQFF. CDR3 DNA: TGTGCCAGCAGCTTGTACAGGACTATACACTACAATGAGCAGTTCTTC.

This sequence joins TRBV7-9 and TRBJ1-2; D gene uncertain. The germline V gene encodes CDR1 SEHNR and CDR2 FQNEAQ (reference sequence). This CDR3 is built from 15 residues. V shed 3 bases and J shed 0 bases, with 11 bases lying between them. The CDR3 DNA follows: TGTGCCAGCAGCTTTGATGAGGAAGCTAACTATGGCTACACCTTC. It translates to CASSFDEEANYGYTF.

The chain links TRBV5-4 to TRBJ2-5, with TRBD1 matching over 8 bases. Unmatched junction bases numbered 14, after V lost 0 bases and J lost 1 base. The germline gives CDR1 SGHNT, CDR2 YYREEE (reference sequence). This CDR3 has 19 residues. The CDR3 loop is CASSLGTGTWGPSQETQYF. For the CDR3, the DNA is TGTGCCAGCAGCTTGGGGACAGGGACCTGGGGCCCCTCCCAAGAGACCCAGTACTTC. The entire variable domain, with the rest obtained from reference TRBV5-4 and TRBJ2-5, is as follows: ETGVTQSPTHLIKTRGQQVTLRCSSQSGHNTVSWYQQALGQGPQFIFQYYREEENGRGNFPPRFSGLQFPNYSSELNVNALELDDSALYLCASSLGTGTWGPSQETQYFGPGTRLLVL.

The genes are TRBV19 and TRBJ1-6; the match to TRBD1 covers 8 bases. Germline lookup yields CDR1 LNHDA and CDR2 SQIVND (reference sequence). J lost 10 bases, V lost 4 bases, and 27 bases had no gene match. CDR3 size: 21 residues. The CDR3 loop is CASSTGGMGGQGDPPRSPLHF. CDR3 bases: TGTGCCAGTAGTACCGGTGGGATGGGAGGACAGGGTGACCCCCCGAGGTCACCCCTCCACTTT.

J is TRBJ2-3 and V is TRBV7-9, with 10 bases fitting TRBD2. Germline loops: CDR1 SEHNR, CDR2 FQNEAQ (reference sequence). The junction had 12 bases not matched to a gene; V was cut back by 1 base and J by 2 bases. This CDR3 comprises 19 residues. The CDR3 region is CASSLVRRLAGDPTDTQYF. The CDR3 coding sequence is TGTGCCAGCAGCTTAGTACGTCGGCTAGCGGGGGATCCCACAGATACGCAGTATTTT.

V usage is TRBV9 and J usage is TRBJ2-1; tentatively, D is TRBD1 (5 bases). V lost 2 bases, J lost 4 bases, and 10 bases lay in between. This CDR3 is built from 14 residues. The germline V gene has CDR1 SGDLS and CDR2 YYNGEE. The CDR3 bases are TGTGCCAGCAGCGTTCAGGGAAGTTACAATGAGCAGTTCTTC. Its translation: CASSVQGSYNEQFF.

The gene calls are TRBV20-1 and TRBJ2-1, with D unclear. Germline V CDR1 and CDR2: DFQATT, SNEGSKA (reference sequence). V was cut by 6 bases and J by 6 bases, with 3 bases left in between. The CDR3 has 9 amino acids. CDR3 sequence reads: CSAGNEQFF. Written as DNA, the CDR3 is TGCAGTGCCGGCAATGAGCAGTTCTTC.

The chain recombines TRBV10-3 with TRBJ1-1, with TRBD1 as a possible D gene (6 bases). CDR1 is ENHRY and CDR2 is SYGVKD in the germline V gene. V lost 3 bases, J lost 6 bases, and 32 bases lay in between. This CDR3 spans 20 amino acids. The CDR3 region has the DNA TGTGCCATCAGTGATAAAGGGGGTCGGCTCGGTTCATTGGGATTCCCTGAAGCTTTCTTT. Translating it yields CAISDKGGRLGSLGFPEAFF.

The chain employs TRBV28 and TRBJ1-2; possible D gene TRBD1, 5 bases. The CDR3 consists of 14 residues. The V gene's germline CDR1 is MDHEN and CDR2 SYDVKM. V was shortened by 2 bases and J by 6 bases, with 13 bases between the two germline ends. CDR3 DNA: TGTGCCAGCAGTTTACTGAGACAGTACCATGGCTACACCTTC. Amino acids: CASSLLRQYHGYTF.